This TCR beta chain was retrieved from a study of T cells in Graves' hyperthyroidism and ophthalmopathy. CDR3 length: 16 amino acids. Germline V lookup: CDR1 SGHRS, CDR2 YFSETQ. Amplified TCR beta CDR3 regions derived from RNA transcripts. HTBI primers were the set used in a first-round RT-PCR of the TCR CDR3. TCRdb used MiXCR to reprocess the multiplex PCR reads, holding one entry per CDR3 protein. This table has around 620,000 distinct CDR3 sequences, 15% to 20% appearing once. A remark on this clonotype: Germline is not matched at one junction end, which may reflect a read error.

Patients aged 18 to 65 had newly diagnosed hyperthyroidism of under 2 months' duration. Exclusion of a patient resulted from uncontrolled infection, other autoimmune disease, pregnancy or lactation. This sequence was found in a woman between 25 and 40 years old with Graves' hyperthyroidism. Sequencing was carried out using blood. The chain joins TRBV5-1 to TRBJ2-5; D gene ambiguous. The CDR3: CASSLSGNVRREAQYF. In DNA, the CDR3 is TGCGCCAGCAGCTTGTCCGGAAACGTCAGAAGAGAGGCCCAGTACTTC.